This T cell receptor (beta chain) was profiled in a study of cytomegalovirus exposure and HLA in healthy donors. V shed 3 bases, J shed 0 bases, and the junction held 0 bases outside the gene matches. Germline values: CDR1 SEHNR, CDR2 FQNEAQ (reference sequence). The CDR3 is made up of 15 amino acids. The PCR made use of 60 Vbeta and 13 Jbeta primers. Produced via immunoSEQ multiplex PCR; TCRdb's table is partial and in-frame only. Seen in this sample are tens of thousands of clones; the ten most common clones hold 25% to 30%. The sequencing sample was made of PBMCs. The source is a man aged 35-49 years in good health and CMV-seropositive. The chain carries TRBV7-9 and TRBJ2-3; 10 bases fit TRBD2. CDR3 loop: CASSFSGGSTDTQYF. The CDR3 nucleotides read TGTGCCAGCAGCTTTAGCGGGGGGAGCACAGATACGCAGTATTTT.